Below are 12 T cell receptor beta chains sequenced from a single sample in a study of blood T cell repertoires in COVID-19. Assay: immunoSEQ multiplex PCR; the TCRdb copy retains only in-frame clones and omits some. The sample has about 380,000 clones; 85% are singletons. The sample taken for sequencing was peripheral blood. The receptors originated from a woman younger than 30 with acute or convalescent COVID-19.

The genes are TRBV7-9 and TRBJ1-1, with 7 nucleotides matching TRBD1. Trimming cost V 5 bases and J 3 bases; bases outside gene matches: 6. Germline V lookup: CDR1 SEHNR, CDR2 FQNEAQ (reference sequence). This CDR3 comprises 14 residues. The CDR3 here is CASSPPGQDTEAFF. The CDR3, as DNA: TGTGCCAGCAGCCCGCCCGGACAGGACACTGAAGCTTTCTTT.

The V gene is TRBV5-1, the J gene TRBJ2-3; D is perhaps TRBD2 (5 bases). CDR1 is SGHRS, CDR2 YFSETQ, per germline. The CDR3 is 15 amino acids. Trimming shortened V by 0 bases and J by 0 bases, and 8 bases separated the two germline ends. The CDR3 DNA reads TGCGCCAGCAGCTTGGAAGCGGCAAGCACAGATACGCAGTATTTT. As protein: CASSLEAASTDTQYF.

The chain links TRBV18 to TRBJ1-4; TRBD1 agrees at 12 bases. Germline assignment: CDR1 KGHSH and CDR2 LQKENI. The CDR3 is 18 amino acids. J lost 8 bases, V lost 2 bases, and 12 bases had no gene match. CDR3 protein: CASSPNSGTGGALEKLFF. CDR3 coding DNA: TGTGCCAGCTCACCAAATTCCGGGACAGGGGGCGCACTGGAAAAACTGTTTTTT. Using reference TRBV18 and TRBJ1-4 for the parts outside the CDR3, the full variable domain is NAGVMQNPRHLVRRRGQEARLRCSPMKGHSHVYWYRQLPEEGLKFMVYLQKENIIDESGMPKERFSAEFPKEGPSILRIQQVVRGDSAAYFCASSPNSGTGGALEKLFFGSGTQLSVL.

V usage is TRBV3-1 (or the pseudogene TRBV3-2) and J usage is TRBJ2-2; no firm D call. Per the germline V gene, CDR1 is LGHDT and CDR2 is YNNKEL (reference sequence). The CDR3 totals 15 residues. The V and J ends lost 4 bases and 1 base respectively, with 10 bases between them. CDR3 bases: TGTGCCAGCAGCCCCCCCCGCGGGAACACCGGGGAGCTGTTTTTT. It is translated as CASSPPRGNTGELFF.

The chain joins TRBV6-5 to TRBJ2-7; D is ambiguous. The length of the CDR3 is 12 residues. V lost 10 bases and J 0 bases, leaving 10 bases between the germline ends. Germline loops: CDR1 MNHEY, CDR2 SVGAGI. The CDR3 is CAIATDSYEQYF. The CDR3 region has the DNA TGTGCCATCGCGACTGACTCCTACGAGCAGTACTTC.

The chain employs TRBV7-2 and TRBJ1-5; D possibly corresponds to TRBD1 (6 bases). Germline V gene lookup returns CDR1 SGHTA and CDR2 FQGNSA. Trimming took off 0 bases at V and 6 bases at J, with 12 bases between the two ends. The CDR3 sequence is 15 residues long. CDR3 bases: TGTGCCAGCAGCTTAGCTGCGGGGGCCGGTCAGCCCCAGCATTTT. As protein: CASSLAAGAGQPQHF.

V usage is TRBV28 and J usage is TRBJ1-3; no definite D call. There are 18 residues in the CDR3. V gave up 2 bases and J gave up 0 bases, with 17 bases separating them. Germline CDR1 reads MDHEN; CDR2 reads SYDVKM. The CDR3 DNA reads TGTGCCAGCAGTTTAGAACGATCGTATCGCGTCTCTGGAAACACCATATATTTT. This sequence encodes CASSLERSYRVSGNTIYF. Combining the CDR3 with reference TRBV28 and TRBJ1-3 gives the whole variable domain DVKVTQSSRYLVKRTGEKVFLECVQDMDHENMFWYRQDPGLGLRLIYFSYDVKMKEKGDIPEGYSVSREKKERFSLILESASTNQTSMYLCASSLERSYRVSGNTIYFGEGSWLTVV.

The V gene is TRBV7-3, the J gene TRBJ2-1; no definite D call. CDR3 size: 15 residues. V lost 5 bases and J 9 bases, leaving 20 bases between the germline ends. Germline-derived CDR1 and CDR2 are SGHTA and FQGTGA. CDR3 amino acids: CASSRRKSAYGEQFF. CDR3 coding DNA: TGTGCCAGCAGCCGCCGGAAGTCAGCGTATGGTGAGCAGTTCTTC.

This clone was observed a handful of times. The rearrangement uses TRBV10-3 and TRBJ1-5; 7 bases match TRBD1. The CDR3 is made up of 13 amino acids. Germline CDR1 and CDR2: ENHRY and SYGVKD. After removal of 10 bases from V and 1 base from J, the junction contained 4 bases not matched to a gene. This CDR3 reads CASQQGSNQPQHF. In DNA form, the CDR3 reads TGTGCCAGCCAACAGGGGAGCAATCAGCCCCAGCATTTT.

This sequence joins TRBV30 and TRBJ2-7, with a tentative D call TRBD1 (6 bases). V was cut by 3 bases and J by 5 bases, with 8 bases left in between. The germline V gene has CDR1 GTSNPN and CDR2 SVGIG (reference sequence). The CDR3 covers 11 residues. CDR3: CAWRTGHEQYF. The CDR3 DNA reads TGTGCCTGGAGAACAGGGCACGAGCAGTACTTC.

The chain recombines TRBV19 with TRBJ1-4; D may be TRBD1 (5 bases). CDR1 and CDR2 from the germline V gene are LNHDA and SQIVND (reference sequence). This CDR3 contains 12 residues. The V and J ends lost 7 bases and 8 bases respectively, with 11 bases between them. Here the CDR3 DNA reads TGTGCCAGTACGGGACTTGGCGAAAAACTGTTTTTT. Encoded protein: CASTGLGEKLFF.

This rearrangement joins TRBV6-1 to TRBJ2-1, with no clear D. The CDR3 covers 14 residues. The germline V gene has CDR1 MNHNS and CDR2 SASEGT. V lost 3 bases and J 2 bases, leaving 8 bases between the germline ends. The CDR3 coding sequence is TGTGCCAGCAGTGATGATAGAGCCTACAATGAGCAGTTCTTC. Translating it yields CASSDDRAYNEQFF.